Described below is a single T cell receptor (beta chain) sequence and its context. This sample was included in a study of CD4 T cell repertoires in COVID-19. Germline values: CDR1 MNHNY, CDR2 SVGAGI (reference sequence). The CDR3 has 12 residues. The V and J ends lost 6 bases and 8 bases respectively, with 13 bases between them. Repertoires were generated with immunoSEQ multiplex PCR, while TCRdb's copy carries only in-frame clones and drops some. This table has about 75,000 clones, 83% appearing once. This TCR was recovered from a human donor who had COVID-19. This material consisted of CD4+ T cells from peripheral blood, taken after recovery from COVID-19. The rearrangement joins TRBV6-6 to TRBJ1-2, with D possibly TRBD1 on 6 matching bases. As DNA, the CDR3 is TGTGCCAGCAGCTACAGGGTTGAGGGCTACACCTTC. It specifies CASSYRVEGYTF.